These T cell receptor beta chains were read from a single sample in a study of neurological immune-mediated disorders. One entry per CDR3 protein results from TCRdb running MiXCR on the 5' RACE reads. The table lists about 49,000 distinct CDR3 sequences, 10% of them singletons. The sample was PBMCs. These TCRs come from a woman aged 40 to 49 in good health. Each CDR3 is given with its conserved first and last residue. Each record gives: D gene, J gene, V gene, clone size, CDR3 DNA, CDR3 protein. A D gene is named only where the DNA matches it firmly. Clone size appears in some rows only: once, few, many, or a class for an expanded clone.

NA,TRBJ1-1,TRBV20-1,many,TGCAGTGCTAAACGATCTGGTAGGGGGAGCACTGAAGCTTTCTTT,CSAKRSGRGSTEAFF
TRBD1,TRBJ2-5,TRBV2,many,TGTGCCAGCAGTGAATATACAGGGGGCGGAGAGACCCAGTACTTC,CASSEYTGGGETQYF
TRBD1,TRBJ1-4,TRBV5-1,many,TGCGCCAGCAGCCCCAGGGGGCAGGTCTCTGAAAAACTGTTTTTT,CASSPRGQVSEKLFF
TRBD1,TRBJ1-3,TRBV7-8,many,TGTGCCAGCAGCTGGACAGGGTCAGGAAACACCATATATTTT,CASSWTGSGNTIYF
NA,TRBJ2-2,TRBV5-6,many,TGTGCCAGCAGCCAAGGCCGGACAGCCGGCACCGGGGAGCTGTTTTTT,CASSQGRTAGTGELFF
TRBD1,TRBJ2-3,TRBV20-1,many,TGCAGTGCTTCCGGGACAGACCCAGATACGCAGTATTTT,CSASGTDPDTQYF
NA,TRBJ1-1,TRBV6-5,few,TGTGCCAGCAGTTATAGGGCAGGGTCTATATCGACTGAAGCTTTCTTT,CASSYRAGSISTEAFF
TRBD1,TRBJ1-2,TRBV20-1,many,TGCAGCGGGACAGGGGGCGCGGGTGGCTACACCTTC,CSGTGGAGGYTF
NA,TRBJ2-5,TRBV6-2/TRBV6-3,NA,TGTGCCAGCAGTTACGTCTCAGCTCAAGAGACCCAGTACTTC,CASSYVSAQETQYF
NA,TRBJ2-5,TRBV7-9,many,TGTGCCAGCAGCTTTCCTGAAATTCGAGAGACCCAGTACTTC,CASSFPEIRETQYF
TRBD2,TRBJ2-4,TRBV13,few,TGTGCCAGCAGCCATCGCCTGGGACTAGCGGCCAAAAACATTCAGTACTTC,CASSHRLGLAAKNIQYF
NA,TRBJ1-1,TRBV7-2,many,TGTGCCAGCAGGGAAACAAGGCCCACTGAAGCTTTCTTT,CASRETRPTEAFF
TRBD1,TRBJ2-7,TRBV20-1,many,TGCAGTGCCGATCCGGGACAGGGGAAGTACGAGCAGTACTTC,CSADPGQGKYEQYF
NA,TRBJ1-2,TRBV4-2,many,TGTGCCAGCAGCCAAGATCGGCAGAATATCTATGGCTACACCTTC,CASSQDRQNIYGYTF
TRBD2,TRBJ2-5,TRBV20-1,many,TGCAGTGCTGTAGGGACTAACTCTCAAGAGACCCAGTACTTC,CSAVGTNSQETQYF
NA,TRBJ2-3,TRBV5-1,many,TGCGCCAGCAGCCCCCTGGGGGTTGCGGAAGCTAGCACAGATACGCAGTATTTT,CASSPLGVAEASTDTQYF
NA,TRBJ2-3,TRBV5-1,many,TGCGCCAGCACGAGTAGACGAGATACGCAGTATTTT,CASTSRRDTQYF
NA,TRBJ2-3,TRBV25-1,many,TGTGCCAGCAGTGAATACCAGGGTACGCAGTATTTT,CASSEYQGTQYF
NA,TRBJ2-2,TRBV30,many,TGTGCCTGGAGTGTACGGTCCGGGGAGCTGTTTTTT,CAWSVRSGELFF
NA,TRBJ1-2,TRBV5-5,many,TGTGCCAGCCATGAGGACACGGCCTTCTATGGCTACACCTTC,CASHEDTAFYGYTF
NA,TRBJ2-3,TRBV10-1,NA,TGCGCCAGCAGTGAGTGGGCAGCTGATACGCAGTATTTT,CASSEWAADTQYF
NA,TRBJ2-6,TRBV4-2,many,TGTGCCAGCAGCCTTGGGTTTAAAATCTCTGGGGCCAACGTCCTGACTTTC,CASSLGFKISGANVLTF
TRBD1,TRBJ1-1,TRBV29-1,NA,TGCGCACTTCGGACAGGTTTCGTAGCTTTCTTT,CALRTGFVAFF
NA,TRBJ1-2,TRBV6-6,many,TGTGCCAGCAGTATGGGGGCTAACTATGGCTACACCTTC,CASSMGANYGYTF
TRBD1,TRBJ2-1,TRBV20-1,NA,TGCAGTGCGTCGACAGGGTATGAGCAGTTCTTC,CSASTGYEQFF
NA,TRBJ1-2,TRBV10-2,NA,TGCGCCAGTAGTGAGTCTGGGACTGGAGGACGCTACTCCTTC,CASSESGTGGRYSF
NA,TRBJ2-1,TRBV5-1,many,TGCGCCAGCAGCGAGGGCGGGATGGTCCATGAGCAGTTCTTC,CASSEGGMVHEQFF
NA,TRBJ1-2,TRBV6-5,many,TGTGCCAGCAGTTCGAGACCGGACAGATACTACACCTTC,CASSSRPDRYYTF
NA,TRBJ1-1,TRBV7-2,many,TGTGCCAGCAGCCTCGGGCAATTCCTTCCTCCCCTGAACACTGAAGCTTTCTTT,CASSLGQFLPPLNTEAFF
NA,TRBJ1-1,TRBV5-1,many,TGCGCCAGCAGCTTGGAAGGTGAAGCTTTCTTT,CASSLEGEAFF
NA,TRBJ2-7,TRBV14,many,TGTGCCAGCAGCCAAGTAGTTTGGGGTATCGAGCAGTACTTC,CASSQVVWGIEQYF
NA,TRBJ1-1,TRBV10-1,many,TGCGCCAGCAGTGAGTCTATCCGGGGGGCGCGCACTGAAGCTTTCTTT,CASSESIRGARTEAFF
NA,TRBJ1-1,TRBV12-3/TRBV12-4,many,TGTGCCAGCAGTCTCCCCAGGACGGAGAACACTGAAGCTTTCTTT,CASSLPRTENTEAFF
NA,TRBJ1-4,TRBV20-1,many,TGCAGTGCTAAGGATTATTTGGGAGGCGATGAAAAACTGTTTTTT,CSAKDYLGGDEKLFF
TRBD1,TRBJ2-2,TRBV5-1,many,TGCGCCAGCAGCGTGGACAGGGCGGACACCGGGGAGCTGTTTTTT,CASSVDRADTGELFF
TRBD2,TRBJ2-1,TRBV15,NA,TGTGCCACCAGTAGAGATCTAGCGGGAGACAATGAGCAGATCTTC,CATSRDLAGDNEQIF
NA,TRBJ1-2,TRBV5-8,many,TGTGCCAGCAGCTTCCGACGCCAGAACTATGGCTACACCTTC,CASSFRRQNYGYTF
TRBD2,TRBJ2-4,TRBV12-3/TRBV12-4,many,TGTGCCAGCAGTTTGTTGGGACTAGCGGGGTTCAAAAACATTCAGTACTTC,CASSLLGLAGFKNIQYF
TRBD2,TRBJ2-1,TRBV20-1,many,TGCAGTGCTAGAGATGGAGGACTAGCGGGAGGGCCGGATTCAAATGAGCAGTTCTTC,CSARDGGLAGGPDSNEQFF
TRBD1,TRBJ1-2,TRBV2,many,TGTGCCAGCAGTGAAGAGGCAGGGACAGGGGGCTCCTATGGCTACACCTTC,CASSEEAGTGGSYGYTF
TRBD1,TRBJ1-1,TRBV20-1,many,TGCAGTGCTATACCACAGGGGGAGAAAGGGAACACTGAAGCTTTCTTT,CSAIPQGEKGNTEAFF
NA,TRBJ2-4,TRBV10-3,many,TGTGCCATCAGTGAGGTACTGTTAGCCAAAAACATTCAGTACTTC,CAISEVLLAKNIQYF
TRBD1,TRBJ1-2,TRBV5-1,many,TGCGCCAGCAGCTCCGGGACAGATGGCTACACCTTC,CASSSGTDGYTF
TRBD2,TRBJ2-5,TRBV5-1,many,TGCGCCAGCAGCATTTGGACGGGGGGAGAGACCCAGTACTTC,CASSIWTGGETQYF
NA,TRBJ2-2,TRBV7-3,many,TGTGCCAGCAGCTTAACACGCAACACCGGGGAGCTGTTTTTT,CASSLTRNTGELFF
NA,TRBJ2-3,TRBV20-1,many,TGCAGTGCTAAAAAGGCCGGGCAGGGAACCCACACAGATACGCAGTATTTT,CSAKKAGQGTHTDTQYF
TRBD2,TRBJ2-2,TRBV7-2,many,TGTGCCAGCAGCCATTATAATAGCGGGAGGGGGTCCGGGGAGCTGTTTTTT,CASSHYNSGRGSGELFF
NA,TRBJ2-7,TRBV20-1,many,TGCAGTGCTAGAGCCCTAGCTTCCTACGAGCAGTACTTC,CSARALASYEQYF
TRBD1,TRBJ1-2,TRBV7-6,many,TGTGCCAGCAGCTTGAACCCGGGACAGGGGGCGCGATGGACCTTC,CASSLNPGQGARWTF
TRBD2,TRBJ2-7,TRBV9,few,TGTGCCAGCAGCGTAGGACTGACTAGCGGAGTCTACGAGCAGTACTTC,CASSVGLTSGVYEQYF
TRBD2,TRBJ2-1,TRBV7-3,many,TGTGCCAGCAGCCCCGGGAGGGGAGTAAATGAGCAGTTCTTC,CASSPGRGVNEQFF
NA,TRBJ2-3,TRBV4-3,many,TGCGCCAGCAGCCAAGGCCCGAAGGGAGTTATCAAGCCAGATACGCAGTATTTT,CASSQGPKGVIKPDTQYF
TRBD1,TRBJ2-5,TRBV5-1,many,TGCGCCAGCAGCTTGGGGGACAGAGTACAAGAGACCCAGTACTTC,CASSLGDRVQETQYF
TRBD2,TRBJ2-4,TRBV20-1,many,TGCAGTGCTAGCTGGACTAGGGGCATCCTAGCCAAAAACATTCAGTACTTC,CSASWTRGILAKNIQYF